This T cell receptor (beta chain) was recorded in a study of cytomegalovirus exposure and HLA in healthy donors. Study-wide findings and caveats: Productive status was seen about 90% or about 30% of the time for most TCR beta V segments in an earlier analysis. In all likelihood, a cluster of highly shared sequence variants was a sequencing artifact. Most TCRs appeared rarely, but some public TCRs recurred in many donors.

At the time of sampling, donors were nominally healthy, though unrecorded immune exposures were likely. PCR was performed using 60 Vbeta and 13 Jbeta primers. The method was immunoSEQ multiplex PCR; TCRdb's version includes in-frame clones alone and lacks a portion of them. Here the sample spans approximately 150,000 clones, 65% to 85% being singletons. A note on this clone: The antigen remains unidentified.

CDR3 size: 14 residues. CDR1 is SNHLY, CDR2 FYNNEI, per germline. Trimming pared 6 bases from V and 6 bases from J, leaving 15 bases between. This clonotype was obtained from a man aged 50 or older in good health and CMV-seropositive. This chain connects TRBV2 to TRBJ1-5; maybe TRBD1 (6 bases). The specimen was PBMCs. The CDR3 reads CASSQQGLGQPQHF. Written as DNA, the CDR3 is TGTGCCAGCAGCCAACAGGGTCTGGGTCAGCCCCAGCATTTT.